These T cell receptor beta chains were read from a single sample in a study of graft-versus-host responses after intestinal transplantation. Sequenced by immunoSEQ multiplex PCR; TCRdb stores in-frame clones only, minus some. The sample includes tens of thousands of clones, 75% to 95% of them seen just once. Antigen specificity for these receptors is unknown. This specimen consisted of unstimulated CD4+ T cells sorted from spleen or lymph node cells, obtained before intestinal transplant. The receptors derive from a human donor who received an intestinal transplant. Both conserved end residues are part of each CDR3.

v_call cdr3_aa
TRBV14 CASSQDRDSTQYF
TRBV7-9 CASSLELLRKQYF
TRBV25-1 CASSEPHYRVMDTEAFF
TRBV7-2 CASSLVIGEQPQHF
TRBV19 CASSPPGAGANVLTF
TRBV6-5 CASSSSGQRHEAFF
TRBV15 CATTLDGSGGGEGYTF
TRBV2 CASKGRRGIGGATEAFF
TRBV5-1 CASSATQGWANVLTF
TRBV15 CATSREGLSNQPQHF
TRBV27 CASRSPTAAYGYTF
TRBV5-1 CASSLGTGYNEQFF
TRBV7-2 CASSLSPDYEQYF
TRBV4-3 CASSREHRAGWLAGGNTGELFF
TRBV2 CASAGRPNYGYTF
TRBV10-3 CAIAGGHTEAFF
TRBV10-3 CAITGMGKNEQFF
TRBV4-3 CASSHLLAGGGELFF
TRBV10-3 CAISESKRTAPPGELFF
TRBV5-1 CASSFQGQNTEAFF
TRBV2 CASSVQGRGTEAFF
TRBV30 CAWSVGGTSYEQYF
TRBV27 CASSFRQSNQPQHF
TRBV11-2 CASSLATGFLLTEAFF
TRBV6-1 CASSELPGGYTF
TRBV19 CARLQGEDSNQPQHF
TRBV6-5 CASTPDGQGRETQYF
TRBV18 CASSPRGVLTEAFF
TRBV14 CASRLAGALEQYF
TRBV5-1 CASSAQTGETRELFF
TRBV7-9 CASSLTLGRGRSEQYF
TRBV7-9 CASSRLLAGGPESDTQYF
TRBV2 CASFRGQGIPDTQYF
TRBV7-2 CASSLLGGRQANSPLHF
TRBV2 CASSEGWLGTDYEQYF
TRBV6-6 CASSLRGTEAFF
TRBV30 CAWSVGQGAREFF
TRBV7-8 CASGGSPYNEQFF
TRBV4-2 CASSQDLSSRDSRNNSPLHF
TRBV19 CASSMVGQGYEQYF
TRBV11-2 CASSLPPRLGGGSYNEQFF
TRBV6-4 CASSDSRGGETQYF
TRBV7-8 CASSSKWTDRLETQYF
TRBV19 CATVQGTGYGYTF
TRBV6-1 CAGQPLHNTGELFF
TRBV4-3 CASSQDRGKNQPQHF
TRBV4-3 CASSQARGTGNSPLHF
TRBV5-6 CASSLIGGPEKLFF
TRBV10-2 CASRTGDDEQYF
TRBV18 CASSPQGGNSYEQYF
TRBV29-1 CSVDMGAWGTEAFF
TRBV7-2 CASSFERGPTYEQYF
TRBV6-1 CASSVTSGGHEQFF
TRBV7-9 CASSPSAGPTDTQYF